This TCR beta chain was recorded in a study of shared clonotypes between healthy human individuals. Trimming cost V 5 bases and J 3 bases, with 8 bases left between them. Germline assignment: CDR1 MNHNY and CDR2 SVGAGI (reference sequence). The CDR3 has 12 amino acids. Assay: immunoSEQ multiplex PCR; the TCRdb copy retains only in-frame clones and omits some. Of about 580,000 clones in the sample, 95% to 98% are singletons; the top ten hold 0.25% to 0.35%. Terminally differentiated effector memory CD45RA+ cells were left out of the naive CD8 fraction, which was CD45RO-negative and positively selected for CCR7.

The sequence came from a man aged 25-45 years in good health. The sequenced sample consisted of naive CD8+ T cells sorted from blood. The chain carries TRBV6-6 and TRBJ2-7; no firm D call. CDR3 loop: CASSPAIYEQYF. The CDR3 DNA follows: TGTGCCAGCAGTCCCGCGATCTACGAGCAGTACTTC.